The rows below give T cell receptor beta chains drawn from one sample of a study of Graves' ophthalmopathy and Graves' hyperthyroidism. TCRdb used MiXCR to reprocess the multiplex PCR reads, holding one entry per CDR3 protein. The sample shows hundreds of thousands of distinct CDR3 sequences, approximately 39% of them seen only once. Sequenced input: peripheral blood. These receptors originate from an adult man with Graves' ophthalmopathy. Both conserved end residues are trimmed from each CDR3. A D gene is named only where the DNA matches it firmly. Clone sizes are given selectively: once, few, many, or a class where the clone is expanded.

cdr3_aa: ASSPRSLAGPYEQY
clone_size: many
v_call: TRBV9
d_call: TRBD2

cdr3_aa: ASRPLGTGNSPLH
clone_size: many
v_call: TRBV6-1
d_call: TRBD1

cdr3_aa: ASTSMVNQPQH
clone_size: few
v_call: TRBV12-3/TRBV12-4
d_call: -

cdr3_aa: ASSEAQGGDQPQH
clone_size: -
v_call: TRBV2
d_call: -

cdr3_aa: AIRMDRGTYNEQY
clone_size: -
v_call: TRBV10-3
d_call: TRBD1

cdr3_aa: ASSQQGVYNQPQH
clone_size: many
v_call: TRBV9
d_call: TRBD1

cdr3_aa: ASSVGVGETNEKLF
clone_size: few
v_call: TRBV9
d_call: -

cdr3_aa: ASRPSGAYEQY
clone_size: -
v_call: TRBV2
d_call: TRBD2

cdr3_aa: AIIGDRGAGEYGYT
clone_size: -
v_call: TRBV10-3
d_call: TRBD1

cdr3_aa: ASSEFGRGVQKLF
clone_size: many
v_call: TRBV25-1
d_call: TRBD1

cdr3_aa: SAKPGTSGSGYT
clone_size: -
v_call: TRBV29-1
d_call: -

cdr3_aa: ASSLRQGDGYT
clone_size: many
v_call: TRBV7-3
d_call: TRBD1

cdr3_aa: ASSLPGQGTEAF
clone_size: many
v_call: TRBV7-9
d_call: TRBD1

cdr3_aa: SVWDRVSDGYT
clone_size: -
v_call: TRBV29-1
d_call: TRBD1

cdr3_aa: ASSLWGLGTEAF
clone_size: many
v_call: TRBV5-5
d_call: -

cdr3_aa: SVETGAGELY
clone_size: -
v_call: TRBV29-1
d_call: -

cdr3_aa: SVELQGETQY
clone_size: many
v_call: TRBV29-1
d_call: TRBD1

cdr3_aa: SIRQGIETQY
clone_size: -
v_call: TRBV29-1
d_call: TRBD1

cdr3_aa: ASSSRTRVTEAF
clone_size: many
v_call: TRBV12-3/TRBV12-4
d_call: -

cdr3_aa: ASSNRQTSSYNSPLH
clone_size: -
v_call: TRBV11-3
d_call: -

cdr3_aa: ATSDLKRASGLLETQH
clone_size: -
v_call: TRBV24-1
d_call: -

cdr3_aa: SARAGQGTGYT
clone_size: many
v_call: TRBV20-1
d_call: TRBD1

cdr3_aa: SVENRDRENGYT
clone_size: -
v_call: TRBV29-1
d_call: TRBD1

cdr3_aa: ASSHVVGQEYSGANVLT
clone_size: many
v_call: TRBV7-8
d_call: TRBD1

cdr3_aa: ASKWGGQGSGELF
clone_size: few
v_call: TRBV6-6
d_call: TRBD1

cdr3_aa: AISERAVYGYT
clone_size: -
v_call: TRBV10-3
d_call: -

cdr3_aa: ASSSGQGETGELF
clone_size: -
v_call: TRBV7-9
d_call: TRBD1

cdr3_aa: ASSSARDRGGELF
clone_size: -
v_call: TRBV7-9
d_call: TRBD1

cdr3_aa: ASSSPGHGEKLF
clone_size: many
v_call: TRBV5-1
d_call: -

cdr3_aa: ASSPARGETQY
clone_size: few
v_call: TRBV7-9
d_call: -

cdr3_aa: ASSLTGGQPQH
clone_size: many
v_call: TRBV7-3
d_call: -

cdr3_aa: ASSPGTSGSGSDTQY
clone_size: once
v_call: TRBV10-2
d_call: TRBD2

cdr3_aa: ASSESGEVTGADTQY
clone_size: few
v_call: TRBV25-1
d_call: -

cdr3_aa: ATRDREVPFGQVAYEQY
clone_size: -
v_call: TRBV15
d_call: TRBD1

cdr3_aa: ASSLTERGGTEAF
clone_size: -
v_call: TRBV13
d_call: -

cdr3_aa: ASSHRGTNTEAF
clone_size: many
v_call: TRBV7-9
d_call: TRBD1

cdr3_aa: ASSFRVNYGYT
clone_size: many
v_call: TRBV12-3/TRBV12-4
d_call: -

cdr3_aa: ASSPGQGAAGYT
clone_size: -
v_call: TRBV12-3/TRBV12-4
d_call: TRBD1

cdr3_aa: SVPRTDQETQY
clone_size: many
v_call: TRBV29-1
d_call: -

cdr3_aa: ASSVGAGTGVSGNTIY
clone_size: few
v_call: TRBV9
d_call: TRBD1

cdr3_aa: ASSPGEQY
clone_size: few
v_call: TRBV7-6
d_call: -

cdr3_aa: SARPSTYREGPYVQY
clone_size: -
v_call: TRBV20-1
d_call: TRBD2

cdr3_aa: ASSVTGRHNEKLF
clone_size: -
v_call: TRBV25-1
d_call: -

cdr3_aa: SVRLGSPYGYT
clone_size: many
v_call: TRBV29-1
d_call: -

cdr3_aa: ASGSGDGNEKLF
clone_size: -
v_call: TRBV12-3/TRBV12-4
d_call: -

cdr3_aa: SARYGAEGQPQH
clone_size: many
v_call: TRBV20-1
d_call: -

cdr3_aa: SAREPSWDTEAF
clone_size: many
v_call: TRBV20-1
d_call: -

cdr3_aa: ASWDSGTEGGYT
clone_size: -
v_call: TRBV10-2
d_call: -

cdr3_aa: ASDQGRNNEQF
clone_size: -
v_call: TRBV2
d_call: -

cdr3_aa: ASSLGQGLIYEQY
clone_size: few
v_call: TRBV5-1
d_call: TRBD1

cdr3_aa: ASSSPPPGQGAHGYT
clone_size: -
v_call: TRBV5-1
d_call: TRBD1

cdr3_aa: ASSLVPGLYTGELF
clone_size: few
v_call: TRBV13
d_call: -

cdr3_aa: ASSLKGSGGDEQF
clone_size: many
v_call: TRBV7-8
d_call: TRBD2

cdr3_aa: ASSQSRGGSNSPLH
clone_size: many
v_call: TRBV4-2
d_call: TRBD1

cdr3_aa: ASSIDRENQPQH
clone_size: many
v_call: TRBV19
d_call: -

cdr3_aa: ASSPRASGANVLT
clone_size: many
v_call: TRBV7-3
d_call: -

cdr3_aa: ASSPAGAGTEQY
clone_size: few
v_call: TRBV7-9
d_call: -